This record concerns one T cell receptor (beta chain) sequence. The data belong to a study of blood T cell repertoires in COVID-19. Some clones are missing from TCRdb's copy, which holds only in-frame ones; the method was immunoSEQ multiplex PCR. The table includes 70,000 to 80,000 clones, around 91% detected once. The source is a human donor in a cohort sampled during active COVID-19. The specimen was peripheral blood.

The CDR3 nucleotides read TGTGCCAGTAGTATCTACCGGGACTACCCCGGAACCCAGTACTTC. This sequence encodes CASSIYRDYPGTQYF. The V and J genes are TRBV19 and TRBJ2-5; TRBD2 aligns across 7 bases. Germline values: CDR1 LNHDA, CDR2 SQIVND (reference sequence). The CDR3 is 15 amino acids. The trim removed 3 bases at V and 8 bases at J, leaving 12 bases unmatched.